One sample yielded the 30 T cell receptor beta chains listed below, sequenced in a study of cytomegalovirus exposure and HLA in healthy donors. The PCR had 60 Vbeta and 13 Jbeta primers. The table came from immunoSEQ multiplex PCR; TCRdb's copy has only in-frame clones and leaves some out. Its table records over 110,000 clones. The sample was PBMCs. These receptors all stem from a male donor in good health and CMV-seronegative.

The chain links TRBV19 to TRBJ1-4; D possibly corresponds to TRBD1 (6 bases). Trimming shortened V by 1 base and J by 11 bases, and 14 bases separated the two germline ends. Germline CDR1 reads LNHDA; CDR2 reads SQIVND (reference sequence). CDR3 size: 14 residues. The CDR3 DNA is TGTGCCAGTAGTATAGGGGGGCCGGCCGCGAAACTGTTTTTT. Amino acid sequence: CASSIGGPAAKLFF.

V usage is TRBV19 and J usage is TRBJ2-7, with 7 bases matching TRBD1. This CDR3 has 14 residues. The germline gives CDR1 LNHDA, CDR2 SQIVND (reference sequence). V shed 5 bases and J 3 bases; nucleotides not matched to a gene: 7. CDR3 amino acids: CASSLAHRGYEQYF. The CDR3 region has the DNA TGTGCCAGTAGTCTCGCTCACAGGGGCTACGAGCAGTACTTC.

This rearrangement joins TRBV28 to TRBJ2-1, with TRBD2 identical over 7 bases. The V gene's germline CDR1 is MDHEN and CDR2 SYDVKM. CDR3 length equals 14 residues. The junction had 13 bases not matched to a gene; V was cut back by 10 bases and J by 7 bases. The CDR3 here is CANCPSGATNEQFF. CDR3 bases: TGTGCCAACTGCCCGAGCGGGGCTACGAATGAGCAGTTCTTC.

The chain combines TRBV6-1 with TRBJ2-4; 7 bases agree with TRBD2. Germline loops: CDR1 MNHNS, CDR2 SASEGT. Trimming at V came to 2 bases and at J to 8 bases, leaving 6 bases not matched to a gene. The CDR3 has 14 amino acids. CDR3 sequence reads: CASSEMGGTDIQYF. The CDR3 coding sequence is TGTGCCAGCAGTGAAATGGGGGGGACGGACATTCAGTACTTC.

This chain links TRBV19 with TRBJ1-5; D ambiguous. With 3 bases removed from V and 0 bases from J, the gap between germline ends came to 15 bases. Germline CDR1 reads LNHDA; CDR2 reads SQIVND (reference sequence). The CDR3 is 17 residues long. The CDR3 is CASSMLQTHYSNQPQHF. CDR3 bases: TGTGCCAGTAGTATGTTACAGACCCATTATAGCAATCAGCCCCAGCATTTT.

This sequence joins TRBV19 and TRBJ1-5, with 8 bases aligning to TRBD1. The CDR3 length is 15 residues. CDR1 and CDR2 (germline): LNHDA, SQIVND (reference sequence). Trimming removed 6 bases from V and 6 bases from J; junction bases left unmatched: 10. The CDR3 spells CASSNTQGASQPQHF. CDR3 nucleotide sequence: TGTGCCAGTAGCAACACCCAGGGGGCAAGTCAGCCCCAGCATTTT.

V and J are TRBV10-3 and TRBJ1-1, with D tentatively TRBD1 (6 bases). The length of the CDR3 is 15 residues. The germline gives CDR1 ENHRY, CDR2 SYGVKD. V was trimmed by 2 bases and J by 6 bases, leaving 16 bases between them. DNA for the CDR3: TGTGCCATCAGTGAGCATAGCGGGGGGCTATCTGAAGCTTTCTTT. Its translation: CAISEHSGGLSEAFF.

CDR3 amino acids: CASSSRLFYEQYF. CDR3 nucleotides: TGTGCCAGCAGCTCCAGGCTTTTCTACGAGCAGTACTTC. V and J are TRBV6-5 and TRBJ2-7, with D uncertain. With 6 bases removed from V and 3 bases from J, the gap between germline ends came to 12 bases. Germline-derived CDR1 and CDR2 are MNHEY and SVGAGI. The CDR3 totals 13 residues.

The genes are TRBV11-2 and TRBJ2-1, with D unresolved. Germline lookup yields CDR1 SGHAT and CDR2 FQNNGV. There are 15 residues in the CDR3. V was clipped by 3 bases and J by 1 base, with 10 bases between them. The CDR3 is CASSLVWPSYNEQFF. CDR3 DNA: TGTGCCAGCAGCTTGGTTTGGCCGTCCTACAATGAGCAGTTCTTC.

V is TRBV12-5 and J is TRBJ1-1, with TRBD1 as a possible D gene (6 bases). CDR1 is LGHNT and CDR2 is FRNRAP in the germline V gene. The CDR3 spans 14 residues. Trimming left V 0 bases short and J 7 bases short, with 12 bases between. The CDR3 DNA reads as TGTGCTAGTGGTTTGGTACCGGGGGGCAGTGAAGCTTTCTTT. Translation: CASGLVPGGSEAFF.

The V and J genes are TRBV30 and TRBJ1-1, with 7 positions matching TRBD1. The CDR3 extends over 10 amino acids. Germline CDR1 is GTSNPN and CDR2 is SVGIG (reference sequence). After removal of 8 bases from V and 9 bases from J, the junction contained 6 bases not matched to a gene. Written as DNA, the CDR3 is TGTGCCACAACACAGGGGAAAGCTTTCTTT. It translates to CATTQGKAFF.

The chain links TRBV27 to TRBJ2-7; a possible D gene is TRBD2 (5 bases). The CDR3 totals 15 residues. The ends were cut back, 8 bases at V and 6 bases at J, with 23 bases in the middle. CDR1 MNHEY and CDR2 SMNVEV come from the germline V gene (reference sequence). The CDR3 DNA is TGTGCCAGCGGAGGTGCTGGGTGGAAGACGGCCGAGCAGTACTTC. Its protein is CASGGAGWKTAEQYF.

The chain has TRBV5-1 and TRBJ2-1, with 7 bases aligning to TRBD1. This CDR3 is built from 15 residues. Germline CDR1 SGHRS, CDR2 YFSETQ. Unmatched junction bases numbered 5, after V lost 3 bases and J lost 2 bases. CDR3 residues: CASSSMTGTYNEQFF. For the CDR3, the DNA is TGCGCCAGCAGCTCAATGACAGGGACCTACAATGAGCAGTTCTTC.

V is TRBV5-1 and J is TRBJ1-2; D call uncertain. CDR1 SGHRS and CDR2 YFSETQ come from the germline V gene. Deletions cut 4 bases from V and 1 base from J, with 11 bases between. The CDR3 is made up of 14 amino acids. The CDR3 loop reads CASSPDGDNYGYTF. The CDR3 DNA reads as TGCGCCAGCAGCCCGGACGGGGATAACTATGGCTACACCTTC.

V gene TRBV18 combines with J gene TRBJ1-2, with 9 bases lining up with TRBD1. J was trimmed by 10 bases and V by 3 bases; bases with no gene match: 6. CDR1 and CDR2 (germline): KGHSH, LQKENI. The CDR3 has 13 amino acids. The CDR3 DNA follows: TGTGCCAGCTCACCGCCGGGACAGGGATCCTACACCTTC. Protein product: CASSPPGQGSYTF.

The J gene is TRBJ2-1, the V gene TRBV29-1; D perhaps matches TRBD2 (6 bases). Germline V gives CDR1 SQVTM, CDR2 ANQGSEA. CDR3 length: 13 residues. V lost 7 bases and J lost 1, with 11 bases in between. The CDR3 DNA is TGCAGCGCTGTCGGAGGGTCCTACAATGAGCAGTTCTTC. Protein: CSAVGGSYNEQFF.

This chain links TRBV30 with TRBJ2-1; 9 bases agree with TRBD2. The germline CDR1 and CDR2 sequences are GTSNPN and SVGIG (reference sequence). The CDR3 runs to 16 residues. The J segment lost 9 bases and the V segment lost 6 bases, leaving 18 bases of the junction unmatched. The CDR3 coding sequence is TGTGCCTGCCGTAGCGGGGGAAGGACCTCCGGTATTGAGCAGTTCTTC. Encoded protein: CACRSGGRTSGIEQFF.

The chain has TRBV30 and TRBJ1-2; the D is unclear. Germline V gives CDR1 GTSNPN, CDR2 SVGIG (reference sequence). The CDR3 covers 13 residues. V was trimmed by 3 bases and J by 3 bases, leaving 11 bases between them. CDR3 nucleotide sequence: TGTGCCTGGAGGGAGGCCAAGGACTATGGCTACACCTTC. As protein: CAWREAKDYGYTF.

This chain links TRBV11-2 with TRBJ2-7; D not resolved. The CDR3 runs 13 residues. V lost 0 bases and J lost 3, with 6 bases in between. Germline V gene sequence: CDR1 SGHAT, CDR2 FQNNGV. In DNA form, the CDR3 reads TGTGCCAGCAGCTTAGATCCCCTCTACGAGCAGTACTTC. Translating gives CASSLDPLYEQYF.

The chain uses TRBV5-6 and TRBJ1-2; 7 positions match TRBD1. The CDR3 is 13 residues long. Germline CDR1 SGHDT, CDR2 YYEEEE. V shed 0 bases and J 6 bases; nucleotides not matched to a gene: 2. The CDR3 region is CASSLGQGNGYTF. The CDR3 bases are TGTGCCAGCAGCTTGGGACAGGGAAATGGCTACACCTTC.

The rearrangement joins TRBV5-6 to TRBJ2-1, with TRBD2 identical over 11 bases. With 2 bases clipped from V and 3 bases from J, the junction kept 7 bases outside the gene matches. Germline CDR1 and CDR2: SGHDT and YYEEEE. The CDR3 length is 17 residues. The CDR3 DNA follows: TGTGCCAGCAGCTTACGGACTAGCGGGCCGATCTACAATGAGCAGTTCTTC. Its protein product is CASSLRTSGPIYNEQFF.

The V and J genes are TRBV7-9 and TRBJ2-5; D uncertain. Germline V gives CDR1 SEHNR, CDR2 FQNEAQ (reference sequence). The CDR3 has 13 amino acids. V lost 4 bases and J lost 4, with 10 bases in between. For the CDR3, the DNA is TGTGCCAGCAGCTCCCCCCAGTCAGAGACCCAGTACTTC. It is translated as CASSSPQSETQYF.

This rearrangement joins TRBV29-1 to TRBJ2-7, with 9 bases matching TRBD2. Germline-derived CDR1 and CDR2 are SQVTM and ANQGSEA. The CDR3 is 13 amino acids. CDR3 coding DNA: TGCAGTATGTCTCTAGCGGGACGCAACGAGCAGTACTTC. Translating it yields CSMSLAGRNEQYF.

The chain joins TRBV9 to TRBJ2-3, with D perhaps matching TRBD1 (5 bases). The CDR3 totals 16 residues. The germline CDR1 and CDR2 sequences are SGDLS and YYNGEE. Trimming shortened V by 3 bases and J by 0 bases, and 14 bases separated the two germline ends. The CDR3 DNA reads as TGTGCCAGCAGCGCCAAGACAGCGACTAGCACAGATACGCAGTATTTT. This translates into CASSAKTATSTDTQYF.

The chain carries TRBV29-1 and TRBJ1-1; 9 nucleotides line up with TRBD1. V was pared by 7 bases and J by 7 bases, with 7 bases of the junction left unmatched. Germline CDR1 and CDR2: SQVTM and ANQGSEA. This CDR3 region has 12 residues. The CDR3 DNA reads TGCAGCGCCAGGGGACAGGGCCTTGAAGCTTTCTTT. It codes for CSARGQGLEAFF.

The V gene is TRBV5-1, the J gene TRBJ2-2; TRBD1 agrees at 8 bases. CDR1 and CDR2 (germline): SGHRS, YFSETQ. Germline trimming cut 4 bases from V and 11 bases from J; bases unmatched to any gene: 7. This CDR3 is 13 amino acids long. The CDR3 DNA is TGCGCCAGCAGCCCCCTGGACAGGGTAGAGCTGTTTTTT. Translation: CASSPLDRVELFF.

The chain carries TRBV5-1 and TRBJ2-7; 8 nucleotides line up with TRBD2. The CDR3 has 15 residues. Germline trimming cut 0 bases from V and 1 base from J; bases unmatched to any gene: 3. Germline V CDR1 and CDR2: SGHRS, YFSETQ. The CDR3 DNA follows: TGCGCCAGCAGCTTGGTAGCGGGAACGTCCTACGAGCAGTACTTC. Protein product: CASSLVAGTSYEQYF.

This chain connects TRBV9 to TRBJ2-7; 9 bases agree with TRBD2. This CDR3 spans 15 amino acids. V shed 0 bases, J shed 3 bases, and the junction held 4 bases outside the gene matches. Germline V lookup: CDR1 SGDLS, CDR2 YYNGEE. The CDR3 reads CASSVGLAELYEQYF. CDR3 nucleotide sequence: TGTGCCAGCAGCGTAGGACTAGCGGAACTCTACGAGCAGTACTTC.

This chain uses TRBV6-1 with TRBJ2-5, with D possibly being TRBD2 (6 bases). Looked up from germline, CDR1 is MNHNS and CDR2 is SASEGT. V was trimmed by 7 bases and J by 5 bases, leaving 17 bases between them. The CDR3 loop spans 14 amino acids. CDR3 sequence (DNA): TGTGCCAGCAAAAAGGCGGTCGCGGGGGAGACCCAGTACTTC. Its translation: CASKKAVAGETQYF.

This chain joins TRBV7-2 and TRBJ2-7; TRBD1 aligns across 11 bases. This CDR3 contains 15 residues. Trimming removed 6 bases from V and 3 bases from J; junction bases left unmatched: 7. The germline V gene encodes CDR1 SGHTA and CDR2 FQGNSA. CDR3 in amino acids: CASSFAGQGVYEQYF. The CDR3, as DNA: TGTGCCAGCAGTTTCGCGGGACAGGGGGTCTACGAGCAGTACTTC.